This TCR beta chain is drawn from a study of cytomegalovirus exposure and HLA in healthy donors. The overall study: Sequencing of 150 million to 200 million T cells in an earlier analysis found 120 million or so unique TCR beta sequences.

As for this clone: Its antigen is undetermined.

Researchers ran the PCR with 60 Vbeta and 13 Jbeta primers. TCRdb's copy holds only in-frame clones and misses some; the assay was immunoSEQ multiplex PCR. The table lists more than 90,000 clones, around three quarters of them singletons. Findings of the study overall: Roughly uniform sequencing depth across donors was assumed, possibly incorrectly. TRBV6-2, TRBV6-3 and some other V segments were unresolvable in 87-base-pair reads. Approximately 160 TCR beta chains were listed as cytomegalovirus-associated.

CDR3 size: 12 residues. Germline V gene sequence: CDR1 MNHNS, CDR2 SASEGT. Germline trimming cut 5 bases from V and 6 bases from J; bases unmatched to any gene: 2. The TCR was taken from a human donor in good health. Sequences were obtained from PBMCs. The chain employs TRBV6-1 and TRBJ1-2; the match to TRBD1 covers 8 bases. The chain's CDR3 is CASSRQGHGYTF. The CDR3 DNA is TGTGCCAGCAGTAGACAGGGGCATGGCTACACCTTC.